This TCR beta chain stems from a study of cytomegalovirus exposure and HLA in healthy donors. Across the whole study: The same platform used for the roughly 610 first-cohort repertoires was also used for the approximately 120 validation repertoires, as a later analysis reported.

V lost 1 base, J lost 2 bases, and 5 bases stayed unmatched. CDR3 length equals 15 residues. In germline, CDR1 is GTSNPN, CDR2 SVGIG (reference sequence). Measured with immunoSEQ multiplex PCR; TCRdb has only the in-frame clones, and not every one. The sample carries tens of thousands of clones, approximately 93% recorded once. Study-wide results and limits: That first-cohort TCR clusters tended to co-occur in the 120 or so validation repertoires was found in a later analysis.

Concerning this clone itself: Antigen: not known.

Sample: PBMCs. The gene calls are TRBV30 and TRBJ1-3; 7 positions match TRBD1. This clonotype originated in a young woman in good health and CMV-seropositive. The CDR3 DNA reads TGTGCCTGGAGTGGAATAGGACAGGCTGGAAACACCATATATTTT. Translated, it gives CAWSGIGQAGNTIYF.